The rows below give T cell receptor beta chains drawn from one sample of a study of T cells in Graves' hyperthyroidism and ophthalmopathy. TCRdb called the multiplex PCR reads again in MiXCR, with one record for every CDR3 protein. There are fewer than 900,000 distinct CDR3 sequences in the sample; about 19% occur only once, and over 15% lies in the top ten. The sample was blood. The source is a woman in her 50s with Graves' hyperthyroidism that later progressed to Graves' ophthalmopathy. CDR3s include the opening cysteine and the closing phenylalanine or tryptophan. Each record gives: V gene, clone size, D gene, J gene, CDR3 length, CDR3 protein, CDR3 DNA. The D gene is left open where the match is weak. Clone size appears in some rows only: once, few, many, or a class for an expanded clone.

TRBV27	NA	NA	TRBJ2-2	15	CASSPDLNGAGELFF	TGTGCCAGCAGTCCCGACCTGAACGGAGCCGGGGAGCTGTTTTTT
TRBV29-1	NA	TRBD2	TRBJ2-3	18	CSVSPSGGRQIHTDTQYF	TGCAGCGTAAGTCCTAGCGGGGGCCGACAGATACACACAGATACGCAGTATTTT
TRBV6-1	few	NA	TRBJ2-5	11	CATTRGETQYF	TGTGCCACCACTAGGGGAGAGACCCAGTACTTC
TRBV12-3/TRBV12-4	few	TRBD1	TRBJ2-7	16	CASSRTTGGPSYEQYF	TGTGCCAGCAGCAGAACGACAGGGGGCCCCTCGTACGAGCAGTACTTC
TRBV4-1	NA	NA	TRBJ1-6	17	CASSQTGPYDYNSPLHF	TGCGCCAGCAGCCAAACAGGACCATACGACTATAATTCACCCCTCCACTTT
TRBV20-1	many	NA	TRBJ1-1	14	CSARDTRMNTEAFF	TGCAGTGCTAGGGACACACGGATGAACACTGAAGCTTTCTTT
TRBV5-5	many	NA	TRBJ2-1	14	CASSLGAQTNEQFF	TGTGCCAGCAGCTTGGGGGCTCAAACCAATGAGCAGTTCTTC
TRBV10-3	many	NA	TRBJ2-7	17	CAISEIFRGQGAYEQYF	TGTGCCATCAGTGAGATTTTCAGGGGCCAGGGCGCCTACGAGCAGTACTTC
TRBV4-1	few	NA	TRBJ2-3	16	CASSQTETSGTDTQYF	TGCGCCAGCAGCCAGACTGAGACTAGTGGCACAGATACGCAGTATTTT
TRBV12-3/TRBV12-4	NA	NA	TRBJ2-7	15	CASSLGWRNSYEQYF	TGTGCCAGCAGTTTAGGTTGGAGAAACTCCTACGAGCAGTACTTC
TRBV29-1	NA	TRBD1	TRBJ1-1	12	CSVRTGPTEAFF	TGCAGCGTTAGGACAGGGCCGACTGAAGCTTTCTTT
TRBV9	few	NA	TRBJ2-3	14	CASTPRVGTDTQYF	TGTGCCAGCACCCCCAGGGTGGGCACAGATACGCAGTATTTT
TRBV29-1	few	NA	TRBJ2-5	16	CSVEDLGGGRGETQYF	TGCAGCGTTGAAGATCTAGGAGGGGGCCGGGGGGAGACCCAGTACTTC
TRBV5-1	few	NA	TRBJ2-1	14	CASSRAGTYNEQFF	TGCGCCAGCAGCCGTGCGGGAACGTACAATGAGCAGTTCTTC
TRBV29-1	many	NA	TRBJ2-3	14	CSVDSGARTDTQYF	TGCAGCGTTGATTCGGGCGCGCGTACAGATACGCAGTATTTT
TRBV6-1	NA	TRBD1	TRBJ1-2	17	CASSPFLLTGGAGGYTF	TGTGCCAGCAGTCCCTTCCTCCTGACAGGGGGCGCGGGGGGCTACACCTTC
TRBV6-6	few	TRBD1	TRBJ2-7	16	CASSYSILGQIYEQYF	TGTGCCAGCAGTTACTCGATACTGGGACAGATTTACGAGCAGTACTTC
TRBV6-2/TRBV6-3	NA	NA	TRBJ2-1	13	CASSYSHAAEQFF	TGTGCCAGCAGTTACTCCCACGCGGCTGAGCAGTTCTTC
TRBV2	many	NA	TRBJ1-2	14	CASSEVEVVHGYTF	TGTGCCAGCAGTGAAGTAGAGGTCGTCCATGGCTACACCTTC
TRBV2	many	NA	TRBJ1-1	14	CASSQINRNTEAFF	TGTGCCAGCAGCCAGATCAACCGGAACACTGAAGCTTTCTTT
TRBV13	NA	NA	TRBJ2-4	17	CASSISAWAIAKNIQYF	TGTGCCAGCAGCATCTCTGCCTGGGCAATAGCCAAAAACATTCAGTACTTC
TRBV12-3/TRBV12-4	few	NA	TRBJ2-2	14	CASRGGGPVGELFF	TGTGCCAGCAGGGGGGGGGGGCCGGTCGGGGAGCTGTTTTTT
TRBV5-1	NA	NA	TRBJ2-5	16	CASSPEGRRYQETQYF	TGCGCCAGCAGCCCGGAGGGACGGAGGTACCAAGAGACCCAGTACTTC
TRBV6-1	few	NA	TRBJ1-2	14	CASRTSIGSWGYTF	TGTGCCAGCAGAACAAGTATAGGTTCCTGGGGCTACACCTTC
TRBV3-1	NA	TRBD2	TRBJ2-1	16	CASSHRRLAGNNEQFF	TGTGCCAGCAGCCACCGAAGACTAGCGGGGAACAATGAGCAGTTCTTC
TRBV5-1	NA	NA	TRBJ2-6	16	CASSTGGDSGANVLTF	TGCGCCAGCAGCACCGGTGGGGACTCTGGGGCCAACGTCCTGACTTTC
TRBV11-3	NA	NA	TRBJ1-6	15	CASSSTGRGNSPLHF	TGTGCCAGCAGCTCCACTGGGCGGGGAAATTCACCCCTCCACTTT
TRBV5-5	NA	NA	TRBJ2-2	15	CASSLRTINTGELFF	TGTGCCAGCAGCTTACGGACAATTAACACCGGGGAGCTGTTTTTT